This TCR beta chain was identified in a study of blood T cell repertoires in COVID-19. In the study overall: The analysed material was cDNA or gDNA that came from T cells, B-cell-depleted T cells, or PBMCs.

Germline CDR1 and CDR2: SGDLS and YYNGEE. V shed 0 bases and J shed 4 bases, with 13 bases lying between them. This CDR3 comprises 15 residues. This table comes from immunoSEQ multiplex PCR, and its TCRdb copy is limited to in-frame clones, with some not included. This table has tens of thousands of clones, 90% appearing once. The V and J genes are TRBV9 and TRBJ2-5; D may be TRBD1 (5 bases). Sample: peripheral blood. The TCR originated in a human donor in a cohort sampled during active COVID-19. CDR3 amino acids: CASSVALGVGETQYF. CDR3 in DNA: TGTGCCAGCAGCGTAGCTTTAGGGGTAGGAGAGACCCAGTACTTC.